This T cell receptor (beta chain) stems from a study of spatial heterogeneity in lung cancer. Across the whole study: More beta-chain than alpha-chain sequences were consistently detected. Unique TCR and UMI combinations averaged more than ten appearances each in raw reads.

This clonotype is judged medium-sized. Documented time point: sample taken at primary tumor resection. No cell sorting; template was whole RNA from tumor, lung tissue or PBMC. In the library, each TCR cDNA molecule bore its own unique molecular identifier. TCRdb processed the 5' RACE reads anew with MiXCR; each CDR3 protein has one entry. Among a few thousand distinct CDR3 sequences, approximately 9.3% were seen once, and the ten largest hold 21%. CDR3 length: 14 residues. V dropped 6 bases and J dropped 8; count of bases not matched to a gene: 10. Germline CDR1 reads MDHEN; CDR2 reads SYDVKM. The rearrangement uses TRBV28 and TRBJ2-1, with TRBD1 matching over 7 bases. The sequencing here drew on normal lung tissue next to the tumor, taken at surgery. The receptor was derived from a female donor with early-stage non-small cell lung cancer. The CDR3 is CASRRAGGLYEQFF. The CDR3 DNA is TGTGCCAGCAGGCGGGCAGGGGGTCTGTATGAGCAGTTCTTC.